Shown below are 31 T cell receptor beta chains from a single sample sequenced in a study of CD8 T cells in ankylosing spondylitis. TCRdb itself ran the 5' RACE reads through MiXCR, one entry per CDR3 protein. Of around 130,000 distinct CDR3 sequences in the sample, 7% are singletons; the top ten hold more than 9%. The source material was blood, either unsorted or a sorted T cell fraction (not recorded which). The source is a male donor with ankylosing spondylitis or in good health (not recorded which).

Many counts were recorded for this clonotype. The chain has TRBV9 and TRBJ2-1; 12 bases match TRBD2. The junction had 1 base not matched to a gene; V was cut back by 2 bases and J by 4 bases. The CDR3 loop spans 15 amino acids. Germline values: CDR1 SGDLS, CDR2 YYNGEE. CDR3 protein: CASSVLAGGYNEQFF. The DNA of the CDR3 is TGTGCCAGCAGCGTTCTAGCGGGGGGGTACAATGAGCAGTTCTTC.

A word on this clonotype: A much larger clone differs from this one at a single base, so this may be a read error. The CDR3, as DNA: TGTACCAGCAGCTTCAAGGCGCGGGGGGGTCCGGGAGAAAAACTGTTTTTT. Encoded protein: CTSSFKARGGPGEKLFF. The genes are TRBV7-9 and TRBJ1-4; TRBD1 is a possible D gene (5 bases). CDR3 length equals 17 residues. CDR1 SEHNR and CDR2 FQNEAQ come from the germline V gene (reference sequence).

At least ten counts were recorded for this clonotype. The rearrangement uses TRBV12-5 and TRBJ1-1; D call uncertain. V was cut by 3 bases and J by 3 bases, with 2 bases left in between. Germline lookup yields CDR1 LGHNT and CDR2 FRNRAP. This CDR3 is built from 11 residues. The CDR3 bases are TGTGCTAGTGGTTTTTACACTGAAGCTTTCTTT. The encoded protein is CASGFYTEAFF.

This clonotype was observed a few times. V gene TRBV11-2 combines with J gene TRBJ2-7, with a tentative D call TRBD2 (6 bases). This CDR3 has 15 residues. CDR1 is SGHAT and CDR2 is FQNNGV in the germline V gene. Trimming pared 4 bases from V and 2 bases from J, leaving 15 bases between. CDR3 residues: CASSSSLGGTYEQYF. In DNA, the CDR3 is TGTGCCAGCAGCTCCTCCCTGGGGGGAACCTACGAGCAGTACTTC.

This clonotype has a count of ten or more. The genes are TRBV6-5 and TRBJ1-4; no definite D call. Trimming left V 2 bases short and J 7 bases short, with 5 bases between. Per the germline V gene, CDR1 is MNHEY and CDR2 is SVGAGI. The CDR3 is 12 amino acids. CDR3 coding DNA: TGTGCCAGCAGTTACGACCGTGAAAAACTGTTTTTT. Amino acid sequence: CASSYDREKLFF.

This clonotype was seen many times. This chain uses TRBV20-1 with TRBJ2-3; 10 bases align to TRBD2. CDR3 length: 17 amino acids. Unmatched junction bases numbered 13, after V lost 4 bases and J lost 3 bases. From germline, CDR1 is DFQATT and CDR2 SNEGSKA (reference sequence). CDR3 loop: CSAKLAGAYRVTDTQYF. CDR3 nucleotides: TGCAGTGCTAAGCTAGCGGGGGCATACAGGGTAACAGATACGCAGTATTTT.

This clonotype was seen repeatedly, ten times or more. V usage is TRBV5-1 and J usage is TRBJ1-1; D is ambiguous. The CDR3 contains 14 residues. V lost 0 bases and J 2 bases, leaving 8 bases between the germline ends. CDR1 and CDR2 from the germline V gene are SGHRS and YFSETQ. The CDR3 DNA is TGCGCCAGCAGCTTGGCGGTTGGCAACACTGAAGCTTTCTTT. Translation gives CASSLAVGNTEAFF.

This clonotype was counted many times. The V gene is TRBV7-9, the J gene TRBJ2-3; D may correspond to TRBD1 or TRBD2 (5 bases each). Germline CDR1 reads SEHNR; CDR2 reads FQNEAQ (reference sequence). V was cut by 0 bases and J by 0 bases, with 7 bases left in between. The CDR3 contains 15 residues. The CDR3 loop reads CASSLAGASTDTQYF. The CDR3, as DNA: TGTGCCAGCAGCTTAGCCGGGGCTAGCACAGATACGCAGTATTTT.

This clonotype came up many times. This chain links TRBV5-4 with TRBJ2-3; 7 nucleotides line up with TRBD2. The germline CDR1 and CDR2 sequences are SGHNT and YYREEE (reference sequence). This CDR3 is built from 15 residues. V shed 4 bases, J shed 2 bases, and the junction held 7 bases outside the gene matches. The CDR3 sequence: CASSNPSGHTDTQYF. For the CDR3, the DNA is TGTGCCAGCAGCAATCCTAGCGGTCACACAGATACGCAGTATTTT.

This clonotype was counted a few times. The chain recombines TRBV20-1 with TRBJ2-2, with 10 bases fitting TRBD2. This CDR3 contains 16 residues. V gave up 6 bases and J gave up 2 bases; unmatched junction bases: 9. Germline values: CDR1 DFQATT, CDR2 SNEGSKA (reference sequence). CDR3 in amino acids: CSAESSGGSNTGELFF. CDR3 bases: TGCAGTGCGGAAAGTAGCGGGGGGTCAAACACCGGGGAGCTGTTTTTT.

This clonotype was found many times. The genes are TRBV5-1 and TRBJ1-4, with no clear D. The CDR3 length is 15 residues. Germline loops: CDR1 SGHRS, CDR2 YFSETQ. Trimming removed 4 bases at V and 0 bases at J, with 10 bases between. In DNA form, the CDR3 reads TGCGCCAGCAGCCCGGCCCCCCCAACTAATGAAAAACTGTTTTTT. Residues: CASSPAPPTNEKLFF. Supplemented by reference TRBV5-1 and TRBJ1-4, the full variable domain reads KAGVTQTPRYLIKTRGQQVTLSCSPISGHRSVSWYQQTPGQGLQFLFEYFSETQRNKGNFPGRFSGRQFSNSRSEMNVSTLELGDSALYLCASSPAPPTNEKLFFGSGTQLSVL.

This clonotype has ten or more counts. CDR3 nucleotide sequence: TGTGCCAGCAGTTACTTCGGACTAGCGGGGGGAGCTGAGCAGTTCTTC. Translated, it gives CASSYFGLAGGAEQFF. The chain joins TRBV6-5 to TRBJ2-1; 14 bases fit TRBD2. Looked up from germline, CDR1 is MNHEY and CDR2 is SVGAGI. Trimming cost V 1 base and J 9 bases; bases outside gene matches: 5. The CDR3 runs to 16 residues.

This clonotype was observed many times. The chain couples TRBV20-1 to TRBJ2-7, with TRBD2 identical over 8 bases. Germline CDR1 and CDR2: DFQATT and SNEGSKA (reference sequence). The V segment lost 6 bases and the J segment 3 bases; nucleotides outside the gene matches: 10. The CDR3 extends over 14 amino acids. Written as DNA, the CDR3 is TGCAGTGCCAGCGGACTAGCCGACAACTACGAGCAGTACTTC. It yields the protein CSASGLADNYEQYF.

This clonotype was detected many times. The chain joins TRBV20-1 to TRBJ2-7; TRBD1 matches 7 bases. Germline CDR1 reads DFQATT; CDR2 reads SNEGSKA (reference sequence). The junction had 9 bases not matched to a gene; V was cut back by 1 base and J by 3 bases. CDR3 length: 15 amino acids. The CDR3 reads CSARARQGSVYEQYF. The CDR3 bases are TGCAGTGCTAGAGCGCGACAGGGTTCGGTCTACGAGCAGTACTTC.

This clonotype was counted at least ten times. The chain uses TRBV5-1 and TRBJ2-7; 9 bases fit TRBD1. The CDR3 runs to 14 residues. J was trimmed by 1 base and V by 3 bases; bases with no gene match: 2. The germline V gene has CDR1 SGHRS and CDR2 YFSETQ. CDR3 sequence reads: CASSSGQGSYEQYF. CDR3 DNA sequence: TGCGCCAGCAGCTCGGGACAGGGTTCCTACGAGCAGTACTTC. The whole variable domain, filled in from reference TRBV5-1 and TRBJ2-7, reads KAGVTQTPRYLIKTRGQQVTLSCSPISGHRSVSWYQQTPGQGLQFLFEYFSETQRNKGNFPGRFSGRQFSNSRSEMNVSTLELGDSALYLCASSSGQGSYEQYFGPGTRLTVT.

This clonotype has ten or more counts. The gene calls are TRBV10-3 and TRBJ2-7, with D unclear. V dropped 3 bases and J dropped 9 bases, with 12 bases sitting between them. CDR1 is ENHRY and CDR2 is SYGVKD in the germline V gene. The CDR3 has 12 amino acids. The CDR3 loop reads CAISEDTDRQYF. CDR3 DNA sequence: TGTGCCATCAGTGAAGACACGGATCGGCAGTACTTC.

This clonotype was observed many times. This chain connects TRBV4-1 to TRBJ1-1, with 7 bases identical to TRBD1. Germline V gene sequence: CDR1 MGHRA, CDR2 YSYEKL. With 4 bases clipped from V and 3 bases from J, the junction kept 8 bases outside the gene matches. This CDR3 is 15 amino acids long. The CDR3, as DNA: TGCGCCAGCAGCCGCCAACCAGGGGGTGACACTGAAGCTTTCTTT. Its translation: CASSRQPGGDTEAFF.

This clonotype was counted many times. V and J are TRBV29-1 and TRBJ2-6; no reliable D call. The CDR3 extends over 15 amino acids. V was clipped by 3 bases and J by 2 bases, with 11 bases between them. Per the germline V gene, CDR1 is SQVTM and CDR2 is ANQGSEA. CDR3 protein: CSVEFGGTGANVLTF. In DNA form, the CDR3 reads TGCAGCGTTGAGTTTGGCGGAACTGGGGCCAACGTCCTGACTTTC.

This clonotype was picked up many times. The chain is built from TRBV20-1 and TRBJ2-1; tentatively, D is TRBD1 (5 bases). Germline CDR1 and CDR2: DFQATT and SNEGSKA (reference sequence). Trimming removed 3 bases at V and 5 bases at J, with 20 bases between. The CDR3 totals 16 residues. The CDR3 sequence: CSASRWQGSPNNEQFF. The CDR3 nucleotides are TGCAGTGCTAGTAGGTGGCAGGGCTCCCCGAACAATGAGCAGTTCTTC.

This clonotype was observed at least ten times. This chain joins TRBV3-1 and TRBJ2-7, with D perhaps TRBD1 or TRBD2 (5 bases each). Germline V gene data show CDR1 as LGHDT and CDR2 as YNNKEL (reference sequence). The CDR3 length is 14 residues. V was clipped by 1 base and J by 2 bases, with 9 bases between them. CDR3 amino acids: CASSQGGAAYEQYF. The CDR3 DNA reads TGTGCCAGCAGCCAAGGAGGGGCCGCCTACGAGCAGTACTTC.

This clonotype was seen many times. Here the CDR3 reads CASSFGRAGQETQYF. CDR3 in DNA: TGTGCCAGCAGCTTTGGCCGGGCAGGGCAAGAGACCCAGTACTTC. V and J are TRBV7-9 and TRBJ2-5, with a tentative D call TRBD1 (5 bases). CDR3 size: 15 residues. Germline V gene lookup returns CDR1 SEHNR and CDR2 FQNEAQ (reference sequence). Trimming left V 3 bases short and J 2 bases short, with 13 bases between.

This clonotype was observed at least ten times. The genes are TRBV12-3 or TRBV12-4 and TRBJ2-1; 15 nucleotides agree with TRBD2. CDR3 length: 16 amino acids. The junction had 6 bases not matched to a gene; V was cut back by 6 bases and J by 6 bases. CDR3 nucleotide sequence: TGTGCCAGCAGCCCGCGGACTAGCGGGAGGGGCAATGAGCAGTTCTTC. Its translation: CASSPRTSGRGNEQFF.

This clonotype has a count of ten or more. The rearrangement uses TRBV2 and TRBJ2-1, with 7 bases fitting TRBD2. V dropped 4 bases and J dropped 8; count of bases not matched to a gene: 11. The CDR3 contains 15 residues. From germline, CDR1 is SNHLY and CDR2 FYNNEI. The CDR3 loop reads CASSGRGRATDEQFF. CDR3 DNA: TGTGCCAGCAGTGGTCGTGGGAGGGCCACGGATGAGCAGTTCTTC.

This clonotype was detected many times. This chain joins TRBV6-6 and TRBJ1-2, with no clear D. V was clipped by 8 bases and J by 7 bases, with 17 bases between them. The CDR3 has 13 residues. Germline CDR1 and CDR2: MNHNY and SVGAGI (reference sequence). The CDR3: CASQADILFGYTF. The CDR3 DNA reads TGTGCCAGCCAGGCGGATATATTATTTGGCTACACCTTC.

This clonotype was recorded many times. The chain recombines TRBV20-1 with TRBJ2-5; D remains unclear. The CDR3 extends over 11 amino acids. V lost 5 bases and J 5 bases, leaving 9 bases between the germline ends. CDR1 DFQATT and CDR2 SNEGSKA come from the germline V gene (reference sequence). CDR3 protein: CSALVAETQYF. The DNA for the CDR3 is TGCAGTGCTCTGGTCGCCGAGACCCAGTACTTC.

V gene TRBV19 combines with J gene TRBJ2-2; D is undetermined. Germline CDR1 is LNHDA and CDR2 is SQIVND (reference sequence). The CDR3 loop spans 14 amino acids. The V gene lost 2 bases and the J gene lost 5 bases, with 9 bases spanning the gap. The CDR3 DNA is TGTGCCAGTAGTATAAAGTTGGGGACCGGGGAGCTGTTTTTT. Protein: CASSIKLGTGELFF.

This clonotype was picked up many times. The J gene is TRBJ2-2, the V gene TRBV5-6; 9 bases fit TRBD1. Unmatched junction bases numbered 4, after V lost 1 base and J lost 0 bases. Looked up from germline, CDR1 is SGHDT and CDR2 is YYEEEE. The CDR3 consists of 17 residues. CDR3 sequence (DNA): TGTGCCAGCAGCTTGCGGGACAGGGTCGCGAACACCGGGGAGCTGTTTTTT. Its protein is CASSLRDRVANTGELFF. Full variable domain (missing parts from reference TRBV5-6 and TRBJ2-2): DAGVTQSPTHLIKTRGQQVTLRCSPKSGHDTVSWYQQALGQGPQFIFQYYEEEERQRGNFPDRFSGHQFPNYSSELNVNALLLGDSALYLCASSLRDRVANTGELFFGEGSRLTVL.

Only a few counts were recorded for this clonotype. J is TRBJ2-4 and V is TRBV20-1; no definite D call. The V gene lost 5 bases and the J gene lost 4 bases, with 18 bases spanning the gap. The CDR3 sequence is 15 residues long. Germline V gene sequence: CDR1 DFQATT, CDR2 SNEGSKA (reference sequence). CDR3 region: CSARPDVPKKNIQYF. The CDR3 nucleotides read TGCAGTGCTCGGCCCGATGTGCCAAAAAAAAACATTCAGTACTTC.

This clonotype was counted ten times or more. The chain carries TRBV20-1 and TRBJ2-5; D possibly matches TRBD1 or TRBD2 (5 bases each). Germline loops: CDR1 DFQATT, CDR2 SNEGSKA (reference sequence). CDR3 length: 18 amino acids. V lost 3 bases, J lost 1 base, and 24 bases lay in between. This CDR3 reads CSARRADTSSEFQETQYF. The CDR3, as DNA: TGCAGTGCTAGGAGGGCGGACACCTCCTCGGAATTCCAAGAGACCCAGTACTTC.

This clonotype appeared many times. The chain couples TRBV5-1 to TRBJ1-2; no reliable D call. V was trimmed by 1 base and J by 6 bases, leaving 13 bases between them. Germline V gene lookup returns CDR1 SGHRS and CDR2 YFSETQ. The CDR3 contains 14 residues. The CDR3 sequence: CASSLTSAIHGYTF. The DNA of the CDR3 is TGCGCCAGCAGCTTGACCTCGGCCATTCATGGCTACACCTTC.

This clonotype has a count of ten or more. V usage is TRBV4-2 and J usage is TRBJ2-7; D is perhaps TRBD1 or TRBD2 (5 bases each). The CDR3 runs 15 residues. Germline CDR1 and CDR2: LGHNA and YNFKEQ. V was cut by 5 bases and J by 3 bases, with 17 bases left in between. CDR3 sequence reads: CASSGTLRGVYEQYF. In DNA form, the CDR3 reads TGTGCCAGCAGCGGAACCCTAAGAGGGGTCTACGAGCAGTACTTC.